Reported below is one TCR beta chain. This entry comes from a study of blood T cells in healthy people across ages. Study in general: When template switching was applied, about one barcoded beta molecule was captured per two T cells.

PCR was performed a second time for about 7 to 11 cycles using a sample-barcoded 5' primer and a J-beta primer mix. One entry per CDR3 protein results from TCRdb running MiXCR on the 5' RACE reads. This sample has approximately 1.5 million distinct CDR3 sequences; roughly 32% occur once, and the top ten carry approximately 10%. In germline, CDR1 is SGDLS, CDR2 YYNGEE. CDR3 length equals 16 residues. J lost 3 bases, V lost 0 bases, and 8 bases had no gene match. The V and J genes are TRBV9 and TRBJ1-2; TRBD1 agrees at 7 bases. The sequencing sample was made of blood. This TCR was sampled from a woman aged 30 to 39 in good health. The CDR3 sequence is CASSVGEGAWDYGYTF. The DNA for the CDR3 is TGTGCCAGCAGCGTAGGTGAGGGGGCTTGGGACTATGGCTACACCTTC.